These 26 T cell receptor beta chains were all obtained from the same sample, sequenced in a study of cytomegalovirus exposure and HLA in healthy donors. The primer mix had 60 Vbeta and 13 Jbeta primers. The data were produced by immunoSEQ multiplex PCR, yet TCRdb's version contains in-frame clones alone and is incomplete. The sample has about 140,000 clones, around 78% seen once; the top ten hold 2% to 2.5%. The sequencing input was PBMCs. These receptors all come from a woman aged 18-35 years in good health and CMV-seropositive.

About this clone: The junction does not match germline at one end; this may be a read error. The chain has TRBV7-9 and TRBJ2-1; the D gene is possibly TRBD2 (7 bases). Germline V gene sequence: CDR1 SEHNR, CDR2 FQNEAQ (reference sequence). The CDR3 spans 11 residues. The CDR3 loop is CASSLAGGPVF. Written as DNA, the CDR3 is TGTGCCAGCAGCTTAGCGGGGGGGCCGGTCTTC.

This clone occurred once. The chain links TRBV7-9 to TRBJ1-2; 9 bases map to TRBD1. The CDR3 consists of 14 residues. The junction had 2 bases not matched to a gene; V was cut back by 5 bases and J by 1 base. CDR1 SEHNR and CDR2 FQNEAQ come from the germline V gene (reference sequence). CDR3 DNA sequence: TGTGCCAGCAGCGCGGGACAGGGTAACTATGGCTACACCTTC. Encoded protein: CASSAGQGNYGYTF.

The V gene is TRBV5-5, the J gene TRBJ2-1, with D tentatively TRBD1 (5 bases). Trimming removed 0 bases from V and 3 bases from J, with 7 bases in between. This CDR3 is built from 14 residues. Germline V gene sequence: CDR1 SGHKS, CDR2 YYEKEE (reference sequence). The CDR3 spells CASSLGDSYNEQFF. The CDR3 region has the DNA TGTGCCAGCAGCTTGGGAGACAGCTACAATGAGCAGTTCTTC.

The chain links TRBV6-5 to TRBJ2-7, with 8 bases fitting TRBD2. With V trimmed by 6 bases and J by 3 bases, 4 bases remained unmatched. Per the germline V gene, CDR1 is MNHEY and CDR2 is SVGAGI. This CDR3 is 13 amino acids long. As DNA, the CDR3 is TGTGCCAGCAGATCGGGGGGGGTCTACGAGCAGTACTTC. Amino acids: CASRSGGVYEQYF.

The rearrangement joins TRBV19 to TRBJ1-4; 7 bases line up with TRBD1. The CDR3 extends over 14 amino acids. The germline V gene encodes CDR1 LNHDA and CDR2 SQIVND (reference sequence). V was clipped by 4 bases and J by 5 bases; unmatched bases: 4. DNA for the CDR3: TGTGCCAGTAGTACGACAGGGAAGAATGAAAAACTGTTTTTT. Translated: CASSTTGKNEKLFF.

The chain uses TRBV19 and TRBJ2-6; 8 bases match TRBD1. This CDR3 contains 22 residues. The junction had 23 bases not matched to a gene; V was cut back by 5 bases and J by 2 bases. CDR1 is LNHDA, CDR2 SQIVND, per germline (reference sequence). CDR3 coding DNA: TGTGCCAGTAGTGTCCCCTTACGACCATCAGGGGGCGGTTATCCTGGGGCCAACGTCCTGACTTTC. Translation: CASSVPLRPSGGGYPGANVLTF.

This clone has just a few counts. The V and J genes are TRBV18 and TRBJ2-7; the match to TRBD2 covers 10 bases. J lost 7 bases, V lost 2 bases, and 8 bases had no gene match. This CDR3 has 15 residues. Per germline, CDR1 KGHSH and CDR2 LQKENI. The DNA of the CDR3 is TGTGCCAGCTCACCAGTCCCAGCGGGGGGGCTAGAGCAGTACTTC. The encoded protein is CASSPVPAGGLEQYF.

This clone showed up just once. The chain carries TRBV7-9 and TRBJ2-2, with 10 bases lining up with TRBD1. V gave up 2 bases and J gave up 6 bases; unmatched junction bases: 6. The CDR3 runs to 16 residues. Germline CDR1 reads SEHNR; CDR2 reads FQNEAQ (reference sequence). This chain's CDR3 is CASSLIGTGAAGELFF. In nucleotides, the CDR3 is TGTGCCAGCAGCTTAATTGGGACAGGGGCTGCCGGGGAGCTGTTTTTT.

This clone appeared a single time. The chain joins TRBV19 to TRBJ2-7; TRBD2 matches 8 bases. Germline loops: CDR1 LNHDA, CDR2 SQIVND (reference sequence). This CDR3 is built from 15 residues. J gave up 5 bases and V 4 bases, and 10 bases lay outside the gene matches. The CDR3, as DNA: TGTGCCAGTAGTAGGCCGGGACTAGAAGGGCACGAGCAGTACTTC. The encoded protein is CASSRPGLEGHEQYF.

This rearrangement joins TRBV10-3 to TRBJ2-7, with 8 bases aligning to TRBD1. Germline loops: CDR1 ENHRY, CDR2 SYGVKD. The length of the CDR3 is 14 residues. V was clipped by 4 bases and J by 2 bases; unmatched bases: 4. The DNA for the CDR3 is TGTGCCATCAGTGCGAAACAGGGGGCCTACGAGCAGTACTTC. Translated: CAISAKQGAYEQYF.

The chain employs TRBV2 and TRBJ1-5; D gene uncertain. Germline CDR1 reads SNHLY; CDR2 reads FYNNEI. This CDR3 is 15 amino acids long. V lost 3 bases, J lost 0 bases, and 9 bases lay in between. CDR3 amino acids: CASSEYGNSNQPQHF. In DNA form, the CDR3 reads TGTGCCAGCAGTGAGTACGGTAATAGCAATCAGCCCCAGCATTTT.

The CDR3 protein is CASSPEPGSAGYSNQPQHF. The CDR3 nucleotides are TGCGCCAGCAGCCCCGAACCCGGGTCAGCCGGATATAGCAATCAGCCCCAGCATTTT. The chain uses TRBV5-1 and TRBJ1-5, with D uncertain. Germline lookup yields CDR1 SGHRS and CDR2 YFSETQ. The CDR3 covers 19 residues. V was clipped by 4 bases and J by 0 bases, with 23 bases between them.

The chain recombines TRBV19 with TRBJ2-7; 11 bases align to TRBD1. Per germline, CDR1 LNHDA and CDR2 SQIVND (reference sequence). Trimming at V came to 10 bases and at J to 2 bases, leaving 1 base not matched to a gene. The CDR3 loop spans 12 amino acids. This chain's CDR3 is CATGQGAYEQYF. CDR3 bases: TGTGCCACGGGACAGGGGGCCTACGAGCAGTACTTC.

A few counts support this clone. The V gene is TRBV5-1, the J gene TRBJ2-1; 8 nucleotides agree with TRBD2. Germline assignment: CDR1 SGHRS and CDR2 YFSETQ. CDR3 length: 14 amino acids. Trimming removed 0 bases from V and 8 bases from J; junction bases left unmatched: 4. The CDR3 sequence is CASSLGLARDEQFF. In DNA form, the CDR3 reads TGCGCCAGCAGCTTGGGACTAGCGAGGGATGAGCAGTTCTTC.

This rearrangement joins TRBV5-1 to TRBJ2-3, with TRBD2 matching over 14 bases. CDR1 is SGHRS and CDR2 is YFSETQ in the germline V gene. The CDR3 spans 20 residues. Trimming removed 5 bases from V and 4 bases from J; junction bases left unmatched: 18. CDR3 sequence reads: CASRSPGLAGAGGPPDTQYF. CDR3 DNA: TGCGCCAGCAGGTCTCCGGGACTAGCGGGGGCCGGGGGCCCCCCAGATACGCAGTATTTT.

This chain links TRBV4-1 with TRBJ1-6, with D possibly matching TRBD1 (6 bases). V was clipped by 0 bases and J by 0 bases, with 12 bases between them. The CDR3 consists of 18 residues. Germline V gives CDR1 MGHRA, CDR2 YSYEKL. The CDR3 region is CASSQDEGGSSYNSPLHF. The CDR3 nucleotides read TGCGCCAGCAGCCAAGATGAAGGGGGTAGCTCCTATAATTCACCCCTCCACTTT.

The rearrangement links TRBV6-4 to TRBJ1-6, with TRBD1 matching 8 bases. The germline V gene encodes CDR1 MRHNA and CDR2 SNTAGT. V trimming: 0 bases; J trimming: 7 bases; junction bases outside the gene matches: 2. The CDR3 is 15 amino acids. The CDR3 coding sequence is TGTGCCAGCAGTGACTCGAGGACAGGGAATTCACCCCTCCACTTT. Encoded protein: CASSDSRTGNSPLHF.

In its sample, this clone was seen once. In nucleotides, the CDR3 is TGTGCCAGCAGTTTAACCGCCCAGGGGAACACTGAAGCTTTCTTT. This sequence encodes CASSLTAQGNTEAFF. The V gene is TRBV27, the J gene TRBJ1-1; perhaps TRBD1 as D (5 bases). CDR1 MNHEY and CDR2 SMNVEV come from the germline V gene (reference sequence). The CDR3 spans 15 residues. Trimming pared 2 bases from V and 1 base from J, leaving 11 bases between.

J is TRBJ1-6 and V is TRBV18; 10 bases are shared with TRBD1. The CDR3 loop spans 16 amino acids. Germline CDR1 reads KGHSH; CDR2 reads LQKENI. V shed 4 bases, J shed 10 bases, and the junction held 10 bases outside the gene matches. This chain's CDR3 is CASSRGQGRWLSPLHF. CDR3 sequence (DNA): TGTGCCAGCTCACGGGGACAGGGGAGGTGGTTGTCACCCCTCCACTTT.

The chain couples TRBV27 to TRBJ1-3; 9 bases fit TRBD1. This CDR3 is 15 amino acids long. The trim removed 5 bases at V and 2 bases at J, leaving 4 bases unmatched. Germline assignment: CDR1 MNHEY and CDR2 SMNVEV (reference sequence). The CDR3 region is CASSPRQGAGNTIYF. For the CDR3, the DNA is TGTGCCAGCAGTCCCAGACAGGGGGCTGGAAACACCATATATTTT.

V gene TRBV29-1 combines with J gene TRBJ2-4; 8 bases agree with TRBD1. With 7 bases clipped from V and 8 bases from J, the junction kept 4 bases outside the gene matches. There are 11 residues in the CDR3. Germline lookup yields CDR1 SQVTM and CDR2 ANQGSEA. The CDR3 loop is CSADRGDIQYF. The CDR3 DNA reads TGCAGCGCCGACAGGGGTGACATTCAGTACTTC.

This chain connects TRBV2 to TRBJ1-2, with D uncertain. CDR3 length equals 11 residues. With 6 bases removed from V and 7 bases from J, the gap between germline ends came to 9 bases. The germline V gene has CDR1 SNHLY and CDR2 FYNNEI. CDR3 amino acids: CASREALGYTF. Here the CDR3 DNA reads TGTGCCAGCAGGGAGGCACTTGGCTACACCTTC.

The V and J genes are TRBV5-6 and TRBJ1-2; D unclear. The V gene lost 0 bases and the J gene lost 1 base, with 4 bases spanning the gap. Germline V CDR1 and CDR2: SGHDT, YYEEEE. The length of the CDR3 is 13 residues. The CDR3 DNA reads TGTGCCAGCAGCTTGGCCAATAACTATGGCTACACCTTC. Translation: CASSLANNYGYTF.

Only one count was recorded for this clone. The chain employs TRBV6-6 and TRBJ2-7; TRBD1 agrees at 8 bases. CDR1 is MNHNY, CDR2 SVGAGI, per germline (reference sequence). Trimming at V came to 3 bases and at J to 0 bases, leaving 1 base not matched to a gene. The CDR3 runs 14 residues. CDR3 amino acids: CASSYDRGSYEQYF. CDR3 DNA: TGTGCCAGCAGTTATGACAGGGGCTCCTACGAGCAGTACTTC.

The V call is TRBV2, the J call TRBJ1-2; 8 bases are shared with TRBD1. V was pared by 3 bases and J by 6 bases, with 6 bases of the junction left unmatched. CDR1 and CDR2 (germline): SNHLY, FYNNEI. This CDR3 comprises 14 residues. The CDR3 loop is CASSDGTGPHGYTF. The CDR3 region has the DNA TGTGCCAGCAGTGACGGGACAGGTCCCCATGGCTACACCTTC.

In this sample, this clone turned up once. The rearrangement uses TRBV6-5 and TRBJ2-7, with D possibly being TRBD2 (6 bases). Germline CDR1 is MNHEY and CDR2 is SVGAGI. V lost 5 bases to trimming and J lost 6 bases, with 11 bases between them. This CDR3 has 12 residues. This chain's CDR3 is CASSVPSAEQYF. DNA of the CDR3: TGTGCCAGCAGTGTGCCTAGCGCCGAGCAGTACTTC.